The 11 T cell receptor beta chains reported below all come from one sample, sequenced in a study of blood T cells in healthy people across ages. A second 7 to 11 cycle PCR used barcoded and J-beta primers. One entry per CDR3 protein results from TCRdb running MiXCR on the 5' RACE reads. Of around 700,000 distinct CDR3 sequences in the sample, 20% to 25% were seen once. These data were also reused for a study on T cells of mothers and their children.

The specimen was blood. These receptors were taken from a boy younger than 18 in good health.

This clonotype occurred a few times. V gene TRBV15 combines with J gene TRBJ1-1; a possible D gene is TRBD1 (6 bases). Germline values: CDR1 LNHNV, CDR2 YYDKDF (reference sequence). V shed 4 bases and J shed 6 bases, with 15 bases lying between them. There are 14 residues in the CDR3. The CDR3 region has the DNA TGTGCCACCAGCACAGGGCCCGGACAGCCTGAAGCTTTCTTT. Translated: CATSTGPGQPEAFF.

In its sample, this clonotype was seen a few times. The rearrangement joins TRBV20-1 to TRBJ2-7, with a possible D match to TRBD2 (6 bases). The V end was cut by 4 bases, the J end by 5 bases, with 18 bases between. The CDR3 has 14 amino acids. CDR1 and CDR2 from the germline V gene are DFQATT and SNEGSKA (reference sequence). CDR3 nucleotide sequence: TGCAGTGCTACCGGGACGGAGGGGCCACACGAGCAGTACTTC. The encoded protein is CSATGTEGPHEQYF.

In its sample, this clonotype was seen a few times. The CDR3 region has the DNA TGCAGTGCAATAACCGGGACAGGAGAGCGGACCCAGTACTTC. This encodes CSAITGTGERTQYF. The genes are TRBV20-1 and TRBJ2-5, with 8 bases lining up with TRBD1. Germline V gene data show CDR1 as DFQATT and CDR2 as SNEGSKA (reference sequence). Losses at the gene ends were 6 bases for V and 7 bases for J; bases not matched to a gene: 13. CDR3 length: 14 amino acids.

J is TRBJ2-7 and V is TRBV7-2; 10 positions match TRBD2. With 5 bases clipped from V and 4 bases from J, the junction kept 8 bases outside the gene matches. Germline CDR1 and CDR2: SGHTA and FQGNSA. This CDR3 is built from 15 residues. The CDR3 DNA reads as TGTGCCAGCAGCGCGCCTACTAGCGGGGCTTACGAGCAGTACTTC. It encodes CASSAPTSGAYEQYF.

The V gene is TRBV9, the J gene TRBJ1-1; no definite D call. Germline loops: CDR1 SGDLS, CDR2 YYNGEE. Trimming removed 4 bases at V and 3 bases at J, with 13 bases between. The CDR3 has 14 residues. CDR3: CASSPNPEYTEAFF. DNA of the CDR3: TGTGCCAGCAGCCCCAACCCCGAGTACACTGAAGCTTTCTTT.

The rearrangement joins TRBV20-1 to TRBJ2-1; 10 nucleotides align to TRBD2. V lost 5 bases to trimming and J lost 8 bases; unmatched junction nucleotides: 12. Germline loops: CDR1 DFQATT, CDR2 SNEGSKA (reference sequence). The CDR3 extends over 15 amino acids. The CDR3 DNA reads as TGCAGTGCTCTAGAGCTAGCGGGAGAAGGAGATGAGCAGTTCTTC. Amino acid sequence: CSALELAGEGDEQFF.

The V call is TRBV4-1, the J call TRBJ1-4; tentative D call: TRBD1 (6 bases). CDR1 and CDR2 (germline): MGHRA, YSYEKL. The V and J ends lost 4 bases and 8 bases respectively, with 14 bases between them. The CDR3 extends over 14 amino acids. The CDR3 sequence is CASSRQVAEEKLFF. CDR3 coding DNA: TGCGCCAGCAGCCGACAGGTGGCGGAAGAAAAACTGTTTTTT.

The chain links TRBV2 to TRBJ2-1; D remains ambiguous. V was pared by 2 bases and J by 13 bases, with 15 bases between. The CDR3 length is 13 residues. The germline V gene has CDR1 SNHLY and CDR2 FYNNEI. The chain's CDR3 is CASSEKFRIRQFF. CDR3 nucleotides: TGTGCCAGCAGTGAAAAATTCCGAATTCGACAGTTCTTC.

The chain joins TRBV5-6 to TRBJ2-3, with 8 bases identical to TRBD2. The CDR3 is 18 residues long. Germline V gives CDR1 SGHDT, CDR2 YYEEEE. Unmatched junction bases numbered 12, after V lost 0 bases and J lost 3 bases. CDR3 coding DNA: TGTGCCAGCAGCTTGGGAGCGGGAGTCCCCCAGTTGACAGATACGCAGTATTTT. Residues: CASSLGAGVPQLTDTQYF.

This clonotype has only a few counts. V gene TRBV7-6 combines with J gene TRBJ2-5; D possibly corresponds to TRBD2 (5 bases). The CDR3 length is 16 residues. With 7 bases removed from V and 2 bases from J, the gap between germline ends came to 20 bases. Germline V gives CDR1 SGHVS, CDR2 FNYEAQ. The CDR3 reads CASTPLPLRGQETQYF. The DNA for the CDR3 is TGTGCCAGCACCCCCCTCCCACTACGAGGGCAAGAGACCCAGTACTTC.

This clonotype was seen a few times. V and J are TRBV18 and TRBJ1-1; unclear D gene. Germline assignment: CDR1 KGHSH and CDR2 LQKENI. The V gene lost 2 bases and the J gene lost 2 bases, with 15 bases spanning the gap. The CDR3 length is 16 residues. The CDR3 here is CASSPTTRARNTEAFF. CDR3 nucleotides: TGTGCCAGCTCACCAACGACGAGAGCCCGAAACACTGAAGCTTTCTTT. The variable domain in full, with the rest retrieved from reference TRBV18 and TRBJ1-1, is NAGVMQNPRHLVRRRGQEARLRCSPMKGHSHVYWYRQLPEEGLKFMVYLQKENIIDESGMPKERFSAEFPKEGPSILRIQQVVRGDSAAYFCASSPTTRARNTEAFFGQGTRLTVV.